This entry is about one T cell receptor beta chain. With 2 bases removed from V and 0 bases from J, the gap between germline ends came to 3 bases. Germline V gene sequence: CDR1 WNHNN, CDR2 SYGVQD (reference sequence). The CDR3 spans 13 residues. These data are taken from a study of control samples from healthy donors and cancer patients. The method was immunoSEQ multiplex PCR; TCRdb's version includes in-frame clones alone and lacks a portion of them. The table records around 120,000 clones, about nine tenths of them present only once. The receptor's source is a man between 35 and 55 years old in good health. Input material: blood. This chain joins TRBV10-1 and TRBJ2-3; no clear D gene. The CDR3 DNA follows: TGCGCCAGCAGTGAGGACAGCACAGATACGCAGTATTTT. The encoded protein is CASSEDSTDTQYF.